This T cell receptor (beta chain) was obtained from a study of CD8 T cells in ankylosing spondylitis. Study results and caveats: Seemingly distinctive of ankylosing spondylitis blood was a TCR beta motif formed by eight highly homologous variants.

Trimming cost V 2 bases and J 7 bases; bases outside gene matches: 9. The CDR3 sequence is 15 residues long. This clonotype came up many times. The antigen is unknown. A single record per CDR3 protein comes from TCRdb applying MiXCR to the 5' RACE reads. The sample has some 800,000 distinct CDR3 sequences; around 11% are singletons. The rearrangement joins TRBV12-3 or TRBV12-4 to TRBJ2-3; 7 positions agree with TRBD2. This clonotype originated in a male donor with ankylosing spondylitis. Material: blood, either unsorted or a sorted T cell fraction (not recorded which). CDR3 DNA sequence: TGTGCCAGCAGTTTAAGCGGGACCTCAAGCCATACGCAGTATTTT. This gives the protein CASSLSGTSSHTQYF.